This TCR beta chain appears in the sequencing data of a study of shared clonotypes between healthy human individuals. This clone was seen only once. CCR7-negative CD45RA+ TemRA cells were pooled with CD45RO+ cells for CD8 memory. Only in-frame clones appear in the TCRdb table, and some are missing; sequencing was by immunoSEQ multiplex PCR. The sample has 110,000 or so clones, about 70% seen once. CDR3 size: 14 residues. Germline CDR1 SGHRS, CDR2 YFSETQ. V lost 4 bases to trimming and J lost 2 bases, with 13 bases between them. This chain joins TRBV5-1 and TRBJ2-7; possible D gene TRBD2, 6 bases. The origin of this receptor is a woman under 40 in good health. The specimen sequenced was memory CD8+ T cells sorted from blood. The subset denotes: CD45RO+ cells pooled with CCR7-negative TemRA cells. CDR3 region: CASSPEGRPYEQYF. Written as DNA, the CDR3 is TGCGCCAGCAGCCCGGAGGGTAGGCCCTACGAGCAGTACTTC. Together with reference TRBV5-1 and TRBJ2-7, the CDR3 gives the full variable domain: KAGVTQTPRYLIKTRGQQVTLSCSPISGHRSVSWYQQTPGQGLQFLFEYFSETQRNKGNFPGRFSGRQFSNSRSEMNVSTLELGDSALYLCASSPEGRPYEQYFGPGTRLTVT.